This entry concerns a single T cell receptor beta chain. As yet, its antigen is unknown. These data belong to a study of stem cell transplantation in POMP-related autoinflammatory disease. Study overall: Hypothesis: faulty thymoproteasomes impair CD8+ T-cell selection, skewing TRB repertoires.

Study-level results: Fewer unique TRB V-J gene pairings were identified in patients with PRAID. A trend toward lower repertoire diversity and greater clonality appeared in every analyzed T-cell subset of PRAID patients.

Germline-derived CDR1 and CDR2 are SGHTA and FQGNSA. V gave up 0 bases and J gave up 6 bases, with 2 bases separating them. The CDR3 sequence is 12 residues long. Prominent immunodeficiency with autoinflammation defined PRAID. Using immunoSEQ multiplex PCR, the repertoire was profiled, and TCRdb retains in-frame clones only, with some absent. The sample holds around 11,000 clones, about 87% seen once. This sample comprised CD8+ T cells from PBMCs, obtained before stem cell transplantation. This TCR derives from a human donor with POMP-related autoinflammation and immune dysregulation (PRAID). This chain joins TRBV7-2 and TRBJ2-2; D unclear. CDR3 sequence: CASSLAAGELFF. The DNA of the CDR3 is TGTGCCAGCAGCTTAGCGGCCGGGGAGCTGTTTTTT.